A single sample is the source of the 22 T cell receptor beta chains below, sequenced in a study of blood T cell repertoires in COVID-19. The data were produced by immunoSEQ multiplex PCR, yet TCRdb's version contains in-frame clones alone and is incomplete. The sample holds roughly 440,000 clones, more than 70% seen once. Sequenced: peripheral blood. These receptors came from a woman aged 45-60 years with COVID-19, enrolled during active disease.

This clone has just a few counts. The J gene is TRBJ2-7, the V gene TRBV7-9; 9 bases are shared with TRBD2. CDR3 size: 14 residues. Per the germline V gene, CDR1 is SEHNR and CDR2 is FQNEAQ (reference sequence). With 5 bases clipped from V and 6 bases from J, the junction kept 8 bases outside the gene matches. DNA of the CDR3: TGTGCCAGCAGCACAGCTGGCGGGGGGGCCGAGCAGTACTTC. Amino acid sequence: CASSTAGGGAEQYF.

The chain has TRBV4-1 and TRBJ1-1; 11 bases match TRBD1. The CDR3 length is 15 residues. In germline, CDR1 is MGHRA, CDR2 YSYEKL. V shed 4 bases, J shed 0 bases, and the junction held 1 base outside the gene matches. CDR3 DNA sequence: TGCGCCAGCAGCCCGGGACAGGGGGTGAACACTGAAGCTTTCTTT. It translates to CASSPGQGVNTEAFF.

Remarks on this clone: Other nucleotide sequences from this sample produce the same CDR3. The rearrangement links TRBV5-1 to TRBJ1-1, with D possibly TRBD1 on 6 matching bases. This CDR3 spans 14 amino acids. Germline values: CDR1 SGHRS, CDR2 YFSETQ. The V end was cut by 1 base, the J end by 2 bases, with 9 bases between. CDR3 sequence reads: CASSLTGINTEAFF. For the CDR3, the DNA is TGCGCCAGCAGCTTGACAGGGATAAACACTGAAGCTTTCTTT.

This rearrangement joins TRBV27 to TRBJ2-6; TRBD1 matches at 11 bases. CDR3 length equals 20 residues. The V gene end was trimmed by 0 bases and the J gene end by 4 bases; junction bases not matched to a gene: 11. The germline CDR1 and CDR2 sequences are MNHEY and SMNVEV (reference sequence). The CDR3 DNA reads TGTGCCAGCAGTTTATCATTAAGGGGACAGGGGGTTCCCGGGGCCAACGTCCTGACTTTC. It translates to CASSLSLRGQGVPGANVLTF.

V usage is TRBV5-1 and J usage is TRBJ1-4; D is undetermined. Germline assignment: CDR1 SGHRS and CDR2 YFSETQ. This CDR3 is 16 amino acids long. V was pared by 0 bases and J by 5 bases, with 14 bases between. Here the CDR3 DNA reads TGCGCCAGCAGCTTGGGAGACAACGCCCTAAATGAAAAACTGTTTTTT. Protein sequence: CASSLGDNALNEKLFF.

V gene TRBV19 combines with J gene TRBJ1-1; the match to TRBD1 covers 7 bases. CDR3 size: 12 residues. Unmatched junction bases numbered 9, after V lost 10 bases and J lost 7 bases. Germline CDR1 is LNHDA and CDR2 is SQIVND (reference sequence). CDR3 DNA sequence: TGTGCCACGACAGGGAGGTTGGGTGAAGCTTTCTTT. It specifies CATTGRLGEAFF.

The rearrangement uses TRBV27 and TRBJ1-1; D is unclear. CDR1 is MNHEY, CDR2 SMNVEV, per germline (reference sequence). Trimming took 8 bases from V and 3 from J, leaving 28 bases between them. The CDR3 has 18 residues. CDR3 loop: CASHRRLEGKGVDTEAFF. For the CDR3, the DNA is TGTGCCAGCCATAGACGTTTGGAAGGAAAGGGAGTCGACACTGAAGCTTTCTTT.

The chain joins TRBV11-2 to TRBJ1-2; maybe TRBD1 (5 bases). Trimming cost V 7 bases and J 8 bases, with 23 bases left between them. Per the germline V gene, CDR1 is SGHAT and CDR2 is FQNNGV. The CDR3 consists of 15 residues. CDR3: CASTRIRGNYGGYTF. The CDR3 DNA reads TGTGCCAGCACCCGTATTAGGGGCAACTATGGGGGCTACACCTTC.

The CDR3 coding sequence is TGCAGCGTTGTGGGGCAGGGGGACTACGAGCAGTACTTC. Translated, it gives CSVVGQGDYEQYF. V gene TRBV29-1 combines with J gene TRBJ2-7; TRBD1 agrees at 7 bases. The CDR3 is made up of 13 amino acids. V was clipped by 4 bases and J by 3 bases; unmatched bases: 6. The germline V gene has CDR1 SQVTM and CDR2 ANQGSEA.

This clone appeared once. This chain links TRBV9 with TRBJ1-2; TRBD1 aligns across 7 bases. J gave up 8 bases and V 0 bases, and 7 bases lay outside the gene matches. In germline, CDR1 is SGDLS, CDR2 YYNGEE. This CDR3 has 14 residues. CDR3 sequence: CASSVAGRGSGYTF. Written as DNA, the CDR3 is TGTGCCAGCAGCGTAGCCGGCAGGGGGTCGGGCTACACCTTC.

For the CDR3, the DNA is TGTGCCAGCAGCTTAGCGGGGGGCTACACTGAAGCTTTCTTT. As protein: CASSLAGGYTEAFF. The chain uses TRBV13 and TRBJ1-1; weak D call: TRBD1 (6 bases). Germline V gene sequence: CDR1 PRHDT, CDR2 FYEKMQ (reference sequence). V shed 1 base and J shed 3 bases, with 9 bases lying between them. This CDR3 spans 14 amino acids.

The genes are TRBV6-5 and TRBJ1-5, with a tentative D call TRBD1 (5 bases). The CDR3 consists of 15 residues. Germline CDR1 is MNHEY and CDR2 is SVGAGI. The V and J ends lost 8 bases and 5 bases respectively, with 19 bases between them. The CDR3: CASGVEALRDQPQHF. DNA for the CDR3: TGTGCCAGCGGGGTTGAGGCCCTCAGGGATCAGCCCCAGCATTTT.

The chain joins TRBV7-9 to TRBJ1-1; unclear D gene. Germline CDR1 reads SEHNR; CDR2 reads FQNEAQ (reference sequence). Trimming pared 4 bases from V and 0 bases from J, leaving 12 bases between. The CDR3 has 15 amino acids. CDR3 sequence: CASSSKTRLNTEAFF. CDR3 DNA sequence: TGTGCCAGCAGCTCCAAGACAAGATTGAACACTGAAGCTTTCTTT.

The chain couples TRBV7-9 to TRBJ1-1; a weak D match, TRBD1 (6 bases). Germline assignment: CDR1 SEHNR and CDR2 FQNEAQ (reference sequence). Trimming left V 5 bases short and J 1 base short, with 14 bases between. This CDR3 contains 15 residues. The CDR3 DNA reads TGTGCCAGCAGCCGATGGTTAGGGGGGAACACTGAAGCTTTCTTT. It specifies CASSRWLGGNTEAFF.

The chain employs TRBV15 and TRBJ1-1, with D possibly TRBD1 on 5 matching bases. The CDR3 covers 15 residues. The germline V and J ends were trimmed by 9 bases and 0 bases, with 17 bases remaining between them. Germline values: CDR1 LNHNV, CDR2 YYDKDF (reference sequence). The CDR3 protein is CATKDRQFMNTEAFF. The CDR3 DNA follows: TGTGCCACTAAAGACAGACAGTTCATGAACACTGAAGCTTTCTTT.

The V and J genes are TRBV3-1 (or the pseudogene TRBV3-2) and TRBJ1-1; D might be TRBD1 (5 bases). The CDR3 length is 14 residues. Looked up from germline, CDR1 is LGHDT and CDR2 is YNNKEL (reference sequence). Deletions cut 0 bases from V and 4 bases from J, with 9 bases between. CDR3 nucleotide sequence: TGTGCCAGCAGCCAAGAGGTCCAGGGCACTGAAGCTTTCTTT. Translated: CASSQEVQGTEAFF.

The rearrangement links TRBV2 to TRBJ2-7, with D possibly matching TRBD2 (5 bases). Trimming stripped 7 bases from V and 7 bases from J, with 8 bases between. The CDR3 has 10 amino acids. Germline assignment: CDR1 SNHLY and CDR2 FYNNEI. In DNA form, the CDR3 reads TGTGCCAGCACCACGGGGGAGCAGTACTTC. This translates into CASTTGEQYF.

The rearrangement joins TRBV6-5 to TRBJ1-1; no clear D gene. V dropped 2 bases and J dropped 4 bases, with 14 bases sitting between them. The CDR3 loop spans 15 amino acids. Germline V gene lookup returns CDR1 MNHEY and CDR2 SVGAGI. CDR3 in DNA: TGTGCCAGCAGTTACCCCGGGATTATAGGCACTGAAGCTTTCTTT. The encoded protein is CASSYPGIIGTEAFF.

The V gene is TRBV28, the J gene TRBJ1-2; 9 bases match TRBD1. Per the germline V gene, CDR1 is MDHEN and CDR2 is SYDVKM. The CDR3 is 16 amino acids. V dropped 1 base and J dropped 8; count of bases not matched to a gene: 11. In nucleotides, the CDR3 is TGTGCCAGCAGTTTATCTTGGGGGGGACAGGGAGAGGGCTACACCTTC. This encodes CASSLSWGGQGEGYTF.

The CDR3 sequence: CASKTGTDTQYF. The CDR3 DNA sequence: TGTGCCAGCAAAACAGGCACAGATACGCAGTATTTT. The chain carries TRBV6-5 and TRBJ2-3; D not resolved. Deletions cut 7 bases from V and 1 base from J, with 6 bases between. Germline loops: CDR1 MNHEY, CDR2 SVGAGI. The CDR3 is made up of 12 amino acids.

This sequence joins TRBV24-1 and TRBJ2-2, with a tentative D call TRBD2 (5 bases). Germline V gene lookup returns CDR1 KGHDR and CDR2 SFDVKD. The CDR3 is 13 residues long. Trimming removed 0 bases at V and 7 bases at J, with 5 bases between. CDR3 loop: CATSDLGGGELFF. As DNA, the CDR3 is TGTGCCACCAGTGATTTGGGAGGCGGGGAGCTGTTTTTT.

The V gene is TRBV7-6, the J gene TRBJ1-5, with D unresolved. Trimming removed 4 bases at V and 1 base at J, with 14 bases between. Looked up from germline, CDR1 is SGHVS and CDR2 is FNYEAQ. The length of the CDR3 is 16 residues. The CDR3 DNA follows: TGTGCCAGCAGCTCACCTATATTACCCAGCAATCAGCCCCAGCATTTT. Its protein product is CASSSPILPSNQPQHF. The complete variable domain, with remaining parts taken from reference TRBV7-6 and TRBJ1-5, reads GAGVSQSPRYKVTKRGQDVALRCDPISGHVSLYWYRQALGQGPEFLTYFNYEAQQDKSGLPNDRFSAERPEGSISTLTIQRTEQRDSAMYRCASSSPILPSNQPQHFGDGTRLSIL.